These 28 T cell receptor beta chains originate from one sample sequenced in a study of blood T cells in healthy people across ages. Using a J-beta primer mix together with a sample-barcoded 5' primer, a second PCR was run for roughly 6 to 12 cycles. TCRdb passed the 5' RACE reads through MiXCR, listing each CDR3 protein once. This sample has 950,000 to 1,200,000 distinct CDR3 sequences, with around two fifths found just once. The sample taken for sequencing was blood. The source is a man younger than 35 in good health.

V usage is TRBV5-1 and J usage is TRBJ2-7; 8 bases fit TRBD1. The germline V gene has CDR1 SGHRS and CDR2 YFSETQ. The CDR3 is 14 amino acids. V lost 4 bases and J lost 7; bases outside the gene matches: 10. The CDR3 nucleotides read TGCGCCAGCAGCATAAACGGACAGGGAGGTGAGCAGTACTTC. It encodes CASSINGQGGEQYF. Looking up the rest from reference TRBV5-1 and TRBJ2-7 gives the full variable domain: KAGVTQTPRYLIKTRGQQVTLSCSPISGHRSVSWYQQTPGQGLQFLFEYFSETQRNKGNFPGRFSGRQFSNSRSEMNVSTLELGDSALYLCASSINGQGGEQYFGPGTRLTVT.

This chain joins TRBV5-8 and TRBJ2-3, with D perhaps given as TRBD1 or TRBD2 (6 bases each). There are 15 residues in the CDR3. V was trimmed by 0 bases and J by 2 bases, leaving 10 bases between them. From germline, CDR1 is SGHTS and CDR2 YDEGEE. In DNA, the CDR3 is TGTGCCAGCAGCTTGGGGGGGGCAGTCACAGATACGCAGTATTTT. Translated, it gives CASSLGGAVTDTQYF.

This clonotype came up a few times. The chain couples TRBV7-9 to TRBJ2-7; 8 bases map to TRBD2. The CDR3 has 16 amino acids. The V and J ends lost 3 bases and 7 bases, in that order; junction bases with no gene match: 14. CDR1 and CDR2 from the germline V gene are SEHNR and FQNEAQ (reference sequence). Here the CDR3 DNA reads TGTGCCAGCAGCTTCGGCTCAAGCGGGGGATTCAATGAGCAGTACTTC. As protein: CASSFGSSGGFNEQYF.

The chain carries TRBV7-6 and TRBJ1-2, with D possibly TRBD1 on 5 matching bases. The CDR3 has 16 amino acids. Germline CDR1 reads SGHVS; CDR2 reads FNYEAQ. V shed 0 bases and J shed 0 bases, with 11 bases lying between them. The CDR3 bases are TGTGCCAGCAGCTTAGCAAGGGGAGGGTCTAACTATGGCTACACCTTC. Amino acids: CASSLARGGSNYGYTF.

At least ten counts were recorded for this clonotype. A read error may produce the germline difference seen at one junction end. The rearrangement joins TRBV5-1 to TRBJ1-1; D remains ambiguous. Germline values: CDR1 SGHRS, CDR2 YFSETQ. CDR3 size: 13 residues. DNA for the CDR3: TGTGCCAGCAGTGAAGGGCAGAACACTGAAGCTTTCTTT. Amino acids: CASSEGQNTEAFF.

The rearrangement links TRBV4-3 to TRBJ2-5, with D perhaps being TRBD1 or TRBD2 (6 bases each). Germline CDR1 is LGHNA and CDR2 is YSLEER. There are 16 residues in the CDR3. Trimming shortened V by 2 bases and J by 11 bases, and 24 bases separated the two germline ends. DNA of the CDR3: TGCGCCAGCAGCCAATGGAGTCAGTCAGGGGAGGATGAGCAGTACTTC. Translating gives CASSQWSQSGEDEQYF.

This chain's CDR3 is CASSGDGFNTEAFF. CDR3 in DNA: TGTGCCAGCAGCGGGGACGGCTTCAACACTGAAGCTTTCTTT. The gene calls are TRBV9 and TRBJ1-1, with D possibly TRBD1 on 5 matching bases. Germline V gene sequence: CDR1 SGDLS, CDR2 YYNGEE. Trimming took off 3 bases at V and 2 bases at J, with 11 bases between the two ends. The CDR3 loop spans 14 amino acids. The variable domain in full, completed from reference TRBV9 and TRBJ1-1, reads DSGVTQTPKHLITATGQRVTLRCSPRSGDLSVYWYQQSLDQGLQFLIQYYNGEERAKGNILERFSAQQFPDLHSELNLSSLELGDSALYFCASSGDGFNTEAFFGQGTRLTVV.

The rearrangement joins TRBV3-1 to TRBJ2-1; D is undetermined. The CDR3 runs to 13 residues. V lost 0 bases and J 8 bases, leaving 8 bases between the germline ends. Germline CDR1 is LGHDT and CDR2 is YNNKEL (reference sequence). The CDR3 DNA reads TGTGCCAGCAGCCAAGATACCGAGGATGAGCAGTTCTTC. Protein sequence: CASSQDTEDEQFF.

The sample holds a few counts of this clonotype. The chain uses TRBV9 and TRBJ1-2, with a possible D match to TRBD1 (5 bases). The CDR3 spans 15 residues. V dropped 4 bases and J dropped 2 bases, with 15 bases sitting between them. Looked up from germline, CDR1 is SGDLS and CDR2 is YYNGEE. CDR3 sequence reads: CASSQKQEQNYGYTF. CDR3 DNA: TGTGCCAGCAGCCAAAAACAGGAACAGAACTATGGCTACACCTTC.

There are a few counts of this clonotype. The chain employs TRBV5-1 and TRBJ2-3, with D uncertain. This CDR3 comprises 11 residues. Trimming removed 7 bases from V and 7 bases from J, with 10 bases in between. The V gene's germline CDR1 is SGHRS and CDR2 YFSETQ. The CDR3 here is CASFGDHTQYF. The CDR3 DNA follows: TGCGCCAGCTTTGGGGATCATACGCAGTATTTT.

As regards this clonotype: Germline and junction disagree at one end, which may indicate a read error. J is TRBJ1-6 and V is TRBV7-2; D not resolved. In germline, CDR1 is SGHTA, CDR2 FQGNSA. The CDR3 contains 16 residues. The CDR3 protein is CASSLSTTGNGSPPHF. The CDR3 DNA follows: TGTGCCAGCAGCTTATCCACAACCGGAAACGGGTCACCCCCCCACTTT.

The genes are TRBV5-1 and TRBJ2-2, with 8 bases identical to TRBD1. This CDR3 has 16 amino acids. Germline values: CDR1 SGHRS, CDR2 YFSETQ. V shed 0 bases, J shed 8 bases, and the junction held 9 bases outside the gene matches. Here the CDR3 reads CASSLEQGGFTGELFF. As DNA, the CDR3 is TGCGCCAGCAGCTTGGAACAGGGGGGATTCACTGGGGAGCTGTTTTTT.

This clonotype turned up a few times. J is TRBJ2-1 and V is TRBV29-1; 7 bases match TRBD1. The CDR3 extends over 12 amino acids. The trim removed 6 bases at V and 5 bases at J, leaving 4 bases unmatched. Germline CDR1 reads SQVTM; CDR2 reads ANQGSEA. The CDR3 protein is CSVWDSNNEQFF. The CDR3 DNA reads TGCAGCGTGTGGGACAGCAACAATGAGCAGTTCTTC.

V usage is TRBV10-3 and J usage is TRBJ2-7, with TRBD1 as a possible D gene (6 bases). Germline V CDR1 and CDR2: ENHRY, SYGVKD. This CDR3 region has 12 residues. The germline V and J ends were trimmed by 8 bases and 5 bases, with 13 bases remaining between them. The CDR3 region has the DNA TGTGCCATCGGAACAGGGTCCGACGAGCAGTACTTC. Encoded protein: CAIGTGSDEQYF.

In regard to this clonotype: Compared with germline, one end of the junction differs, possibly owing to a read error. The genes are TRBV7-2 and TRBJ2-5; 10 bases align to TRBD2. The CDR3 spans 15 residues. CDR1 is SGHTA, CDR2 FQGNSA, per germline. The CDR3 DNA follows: TGTGCCAGCAGCTCCATAGCGGGAGGCCAAGAGGCCCAGTACTTC. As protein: CASSSIAGGQEAQYF.

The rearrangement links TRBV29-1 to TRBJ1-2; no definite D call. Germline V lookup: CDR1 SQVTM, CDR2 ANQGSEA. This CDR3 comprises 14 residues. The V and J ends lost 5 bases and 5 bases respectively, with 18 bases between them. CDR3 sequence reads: CSVPKGEGTYGYTF. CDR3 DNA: TGCAGCGTTCCAAAAGGCGAGGGCACTTATGGCTACACCTTC.

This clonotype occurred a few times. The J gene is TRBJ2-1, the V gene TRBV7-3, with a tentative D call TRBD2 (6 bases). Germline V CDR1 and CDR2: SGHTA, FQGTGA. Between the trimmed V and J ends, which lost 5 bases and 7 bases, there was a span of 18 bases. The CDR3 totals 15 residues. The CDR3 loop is CASSLYKTSGNEQFF. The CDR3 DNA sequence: TGTGCCAGCAGCCTATACAAGACTAGTGGGAATGAGCAGTTCTTC.

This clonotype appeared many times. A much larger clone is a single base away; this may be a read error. The CDR3 here is CASRFTDTQYF. DNA for the CDR3: TGTGCCAGCAGATTCACAGATACGCAGTATTTT. The rearrangement joins TRBV12-3 or TRBV12-4 to TRBJ2-3, with D hard to call. The CDR3 extends over 11 amino acids. Trimming removed 6 bases from V and 2 bases from J, with 3 bases in between.

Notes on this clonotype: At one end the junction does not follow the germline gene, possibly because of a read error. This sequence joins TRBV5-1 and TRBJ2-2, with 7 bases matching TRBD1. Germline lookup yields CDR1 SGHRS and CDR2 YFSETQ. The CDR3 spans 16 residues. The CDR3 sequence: CASSSQTGKNTGELFF. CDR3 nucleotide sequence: TGCGCCAGCAGCTCGCAGACAGGGAAGAACACCGGGGAACTGTTTTTT.

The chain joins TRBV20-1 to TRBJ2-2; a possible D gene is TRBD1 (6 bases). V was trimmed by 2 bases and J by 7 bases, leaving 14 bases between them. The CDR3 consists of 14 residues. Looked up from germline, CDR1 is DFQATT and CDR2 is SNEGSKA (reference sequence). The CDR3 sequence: CSARRQGLNGELFF. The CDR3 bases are TGCAGTGCTAGAAGGCAGGGGTTAAACGGGGAGCTGTTTTTT.

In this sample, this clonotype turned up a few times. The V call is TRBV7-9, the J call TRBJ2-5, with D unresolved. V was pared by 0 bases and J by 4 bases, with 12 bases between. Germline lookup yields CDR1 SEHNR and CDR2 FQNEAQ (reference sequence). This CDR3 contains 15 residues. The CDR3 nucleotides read TGTGCCAGCAGCTTAGCGCTTTTGGACGGAGAGACCCAGTACTTC. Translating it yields CASSLALLDGETQYF.

CDR3 nucleotides: TGTGCCAGCAGCCCAAGTTTCGGGTATGGCTACACCTTC. Translated: CASSPSFGYGYTF. This chain connects TRBV6-5 to TRBJ1-2; D is ambiguous. V was cut by 6 bases and J by 5 bases, with 13 bases left in between. This CDR3 is built from 13 residues. CDR1 is MNHEY, CDR2 SVGAGI, per germline.

CDR3 amino acids: CATAGPPEAFF. The CDR3 DNA reads as TGTGCCACCGCGGGACCTCCGGAAGCTTTCTTT. This rearrangement joins TRBV12-3 or TRBV12-4 to TRBJ1-1, with D maybe TRBD1 (5 bases). The CDR3 is made up of 11 amino acids. V lost 10 bases to trimming and J lost 8 bases, with 14 bases between them.

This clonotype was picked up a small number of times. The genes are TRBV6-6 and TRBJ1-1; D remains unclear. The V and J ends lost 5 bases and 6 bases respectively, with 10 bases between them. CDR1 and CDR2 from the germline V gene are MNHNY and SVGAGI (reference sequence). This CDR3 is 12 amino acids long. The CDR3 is CASSNLPPEAFF. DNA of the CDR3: TGTGCCAGCAGTAACCTCCCCCCTGAAGCTTTCTTT.

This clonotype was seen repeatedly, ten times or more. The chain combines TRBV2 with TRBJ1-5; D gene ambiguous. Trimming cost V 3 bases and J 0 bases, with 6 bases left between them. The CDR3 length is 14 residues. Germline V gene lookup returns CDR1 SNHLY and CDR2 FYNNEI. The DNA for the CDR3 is TGTGCCAGCAGTGATTCGTATAGCAATCAGCCCCAGCATTTT. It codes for CASSDSYSNQPQHF.

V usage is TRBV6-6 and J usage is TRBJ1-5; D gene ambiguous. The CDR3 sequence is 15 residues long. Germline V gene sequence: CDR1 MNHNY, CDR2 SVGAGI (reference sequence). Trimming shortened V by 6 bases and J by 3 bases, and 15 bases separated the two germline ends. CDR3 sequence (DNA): TGTGCCAGCAGCCAGCCCGTGGTTAACAATCAGCCCCAGCATTTT. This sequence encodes CASSQPVVNNQPQHF.

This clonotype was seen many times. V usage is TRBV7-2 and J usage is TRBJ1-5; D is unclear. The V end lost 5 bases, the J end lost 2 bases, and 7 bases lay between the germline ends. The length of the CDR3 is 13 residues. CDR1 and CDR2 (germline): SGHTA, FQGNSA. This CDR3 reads CASSPPGNQPQHF. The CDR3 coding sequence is TGTGCCAGCAGCCCGCCCGGCAATCAGCCCCAGCATTTT.

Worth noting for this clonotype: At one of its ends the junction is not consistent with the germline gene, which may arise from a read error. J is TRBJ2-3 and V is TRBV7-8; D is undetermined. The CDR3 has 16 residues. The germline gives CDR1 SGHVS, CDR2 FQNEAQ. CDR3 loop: CASSLIRSTVPETQYF. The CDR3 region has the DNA TGTGCCAGCAGCTTAATCCGCTCAACCGTCCCAGAGACGCAGTATTTT.